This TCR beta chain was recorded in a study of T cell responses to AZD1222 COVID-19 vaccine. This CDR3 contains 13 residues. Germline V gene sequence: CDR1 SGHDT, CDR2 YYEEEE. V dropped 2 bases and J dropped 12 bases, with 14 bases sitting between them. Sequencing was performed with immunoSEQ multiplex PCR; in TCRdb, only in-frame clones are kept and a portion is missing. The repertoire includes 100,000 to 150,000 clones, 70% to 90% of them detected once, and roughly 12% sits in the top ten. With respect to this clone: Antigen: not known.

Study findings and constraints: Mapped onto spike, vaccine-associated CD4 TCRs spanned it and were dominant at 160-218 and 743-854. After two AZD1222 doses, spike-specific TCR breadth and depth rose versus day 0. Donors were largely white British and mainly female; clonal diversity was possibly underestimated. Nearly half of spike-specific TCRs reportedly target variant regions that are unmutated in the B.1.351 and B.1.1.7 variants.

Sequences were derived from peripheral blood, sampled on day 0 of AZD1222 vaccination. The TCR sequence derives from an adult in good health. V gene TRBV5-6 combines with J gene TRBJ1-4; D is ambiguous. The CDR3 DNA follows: TGTGCCAGCAGCTTCGAAAGCAGGCGGGAACTGTTTTTT. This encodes CASSFESRRELFF.